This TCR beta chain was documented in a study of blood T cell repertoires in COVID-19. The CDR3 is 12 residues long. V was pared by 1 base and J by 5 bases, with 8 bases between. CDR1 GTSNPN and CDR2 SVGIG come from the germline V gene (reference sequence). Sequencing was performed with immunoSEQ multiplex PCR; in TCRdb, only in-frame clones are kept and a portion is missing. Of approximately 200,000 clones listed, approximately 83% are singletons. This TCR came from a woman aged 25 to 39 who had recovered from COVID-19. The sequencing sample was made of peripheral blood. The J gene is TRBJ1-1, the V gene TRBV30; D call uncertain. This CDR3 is CAWSADWTEAFF. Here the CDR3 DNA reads TGTGCCTGGAGTGCTGACTGGACTGAAGCTTTCTTT.